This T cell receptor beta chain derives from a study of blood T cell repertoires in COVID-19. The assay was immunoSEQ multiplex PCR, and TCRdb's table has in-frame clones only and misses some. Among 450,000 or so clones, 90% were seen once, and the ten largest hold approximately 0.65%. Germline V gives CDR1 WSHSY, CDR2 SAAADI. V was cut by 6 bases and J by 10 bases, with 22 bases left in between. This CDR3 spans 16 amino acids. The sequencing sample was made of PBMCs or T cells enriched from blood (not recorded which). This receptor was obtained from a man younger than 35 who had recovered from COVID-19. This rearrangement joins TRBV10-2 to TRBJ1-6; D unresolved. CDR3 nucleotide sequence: TGCGCCAGCAGCGGAATACGGGTGGATGGAGGCTCACCCCTCCACTTT. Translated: CASSGIRVDGGSPLHF.